This T cell receptor beta chain was observed in a study of cytomegalovirus exposure and HLA in healthy donors. Study observations and caveats: As a later analysis revealed, the rate of TCR association differed by HLA locus, with DRB1 most and HLA-C fewest. TCR beta V- and J-gene trimming, according to a later analysis, was linked to a missense DCLRE1C variant. Some V segments (TRBV6-2 and TRBV6-3 among them) were excluded as indistinguishable.

The donors, nominally healthy at sampling, likely had unrecorded immune exposures. Notes on this clone: Its specificity is unknown.

The PCR employed 60 Vbeta primers together with 13 Jbeta primers. Repertoires were generated with immunoSEQ multiplex PCR, while TCRdb's copy carries only in-frame clones and drops some. The sample shows approximately 140,000 clones, 79% of them seen only once. Germline CDR1 reads SGHTA; CDR2 reads FQGTGA. The CDR3 is 15 residues long. V was clipped by 2 bases and J by 4 bases, with 14 bases between them. Sequencing was carried out using PBMCs. The sequence was collected from a man over 45 in good health and CMV-seropositive. The J gene is TRBJ1-1, the V gene TRBV7-3; D gene ambiguous. CDR3 amino acids: CASSLGHSEGTEAFF. The CDR3 nucleotides read TGTGCCAGCAGCTTAGGGCACTCAGAGGGCACTGAAGCTTTCTTT.